This is a list of T cell receptor beta chains from one sample in a study of shared clonotypes between healthy human individuals. This table comes from immunoSEQ multiplex PCR, and its TCRdb copy is limited to in-frame clones, with some not included. The sample contains more than 2 million clones, less than 95% of which appear only once. Sequenced material: naive CD8+ T cells sorted from blood. The receptor source for this set is a man aged 18 to 29 in good health. CDR3s include the opening cysteine and the closing phenylalanine or tryptophan. Fields, in order: J gene, D gene, clone size, CDR3 length, V gene, CDR3 protein, CDR3 DNA. A D gene is named only where the DNA matches it firmly. Size values are once, few and many counts, or a class for expanded clones, and some rows have none.

TRBJ2-1 | . | . | 15 | TRBV13 | CASSLGGIGYNEQFF | TGTGCCAGCAGCTTAGGAGGGATCGGCTACAATGAGCAGTTCTTC
TRBJ1-2 | TRBD1 | . | 12 | TRBV27 | CASSPGGVGYTF | TGTGCCAGCTCACCAGGGGGGGTTGGCTACACCTTC
TRBJ2-5 | TRBD2 | once | 16 | TRBV12-5 | CASGLRLAGFQETQYF | TGTGCTAGTGGTTTGCGTCTAGCGGGCTTCCAAGAGACCCAGTACTTC
TRBJ2-2 | . | . | 18 | TRBV4-3 | CASSQEPPWRENTGELFF | TGCGCCAGCAGCCAAGAGCCGCCTTGGCGGGAGAACACCGGGGAGCTGTTTTTT
TRBJ2-3 | . | . | 13 | TRBV7-3 | CASSLMLGDTQYF | TGTGCCAGCAGCTTAATGCTAGGGGATACGCAGTATTTT
TRBJ1-6 | TRBD1 | . | 16 | TRBV6-6 | CASDTFRGQGDSPLHF | TGTGCCAGCGACACCTTTAGGGGACAGGGTGACTCACCCCTCCACTTT
TRBJ1-2 | TRBD1 | . | 13 | TRBV10-3 | CAITQGGAVGYTF | TGTGCCATCACCCAAGGGGGCGCGGTTGGCTACACCTTC
TRBJ2-5 | . | . | 15 | TRBV29-1 | CSVADPQGPTETQYF | TGCAGCGTCGCGGACCCCCAGGGACCCACAGAGACCCAGTACTTC
TRBJ1-5 | . | once | 15 | TRBV6-6 | CASSYSVNGNQPQHF | TGTGCCAGCAGTTACTCGGTAAATGGCAATCAGCCCCAGCATTTT
TRBJ2-5 | . | . | 13 | TRBV28 | CASSFPNQETQYF | TGTGCCAGCAGTTTTCCCAACCAAGAGACCCAGTACTTC
TRBJ1-2 | TRBD1 | . | 14 | TRBV4-3 | CASSGQGANYGYTF | TGCGCCAGCAGCGGACAGGGGGCTAACTATGGCTACACCTTC
TRBJ2-6 | . | . | 8 | TRBV27 | CASKWGLF | TGTGCCAGCAAGTGGGGACTTTTC
TRBJ2-5 | TRBD1 | . | 17 | TRBV6-1 | CASSEMIGTELQETQYF | TGTGCCAGCAGTGAAATGATAGGGACAGAGCTCCAAGAGACCCAGTACTTC
TRBJ2-3 | TRBD1 | . | 16 | TRBV7-8 | CASSLPGQGRADTQYF | TGTGCCAGCAGCTTGCCCGGACAGGGGAGGGCAGATACGCAGTATTTT
TRBJ1-3 | . | once | 14 | TRBV30 | CAWTPEPSGNTIYF | TGTGCCTGGACGCCAGAACCCTCTGGAAACACCATATATTTT
TRBJ2-7 | . | . | 14 | TRBV4-1 | CASSLTGLSYEQYF | TGCGCCAGCAGCCTTACGGGACTGTCCTACGAGCAGTACTTC
TRBJ1-6 | . | . | 15 | TRBV6-5 | CASSYGRIGNSPLHF | TGTGCCAGCAGTTACGGACGGATAGGGAATTCACCCCTCCACTTT
TRBJ1-6 | . | . | 14 | TRBV5-4 | CASRTRDLNSPLHF | TGTGCCAGCAGAACCCGGGACCTTAATTCACCCCTCCACTTT
TRBJ1-2 | . | once | 16 | TRBV4-3 | CASSQEVSSEDYGYTF | TGCGCCAGCAGCCAAGAAGTAAGTTCGGAGGATTATGGCTACACCTTC